Listed below are T cell receptor beta chains from one sample, sequenced in a study of T cell responses to AZD1222 COVID-19 vaccine. The data were produced by immunoSEQ multiplex PCR, yet TCRdb's version contains in-frame clones alone and is incomplete. This sample has some 90,000 clones, with 90% to 95% found just once. Specimen: peripheral blood, collected on day 0 of MenACWY control vaccination. The receptors here all came from an adult in good health. CDR3s include the opening cysteine and the closing phenylalanine or tryptophan. Fields, in order: J gene, V gene, CDR3 protein.

>TRBJ2-7|TRBV5-6
CASSLQRGEQYF
>TRBJ2-7|TRBV9
CASSVGQSGYEQYF
>TRBJ1-5|TRBV28
CASSSLTGDSNQPQHF
>TRBJ1-6|TRBV4-1
CASSQEGDRANSPLHF
>TRBJ2-7|TRBV7-7
CASSRLQDYEQYF
>TRBJ2-1|TRBV29-1
CSVEVTRSSYNEQFF
>TRBJ2-7|TRBV6-5
CASRGSAEQYF
>TRBJ1-2|TRBV5-6
CASSLWGRDPGYTF
>TRBJ2-3|TRBV20-1
CSASILAGTDTQYF
>TRBJ1-1|TRBV6-4
CASSRTGRITEAFF
>TRBJ1-6|TRBV6-6
CASSYSGSPLHF
>TRBJ1-4|TRBV6-2/TRBV6-3
CASSTPSWEKLFF
>TRBJ1-2|TRBV19
CASSVRGYGYTF
>TRBJ1-1|TRBV9
CASSVGRATEAFF
>TRBJ2-7|TRBV6-5
CASTPPGEAHEQYF
>TRBJ1-2|TRBV27
CASSLSTVSGYTF
>TRBJ2-7|TRBV7-9
CASSWDRGARGEQYF
>TRBJ2-2|TRBV6-5
CASSYSGQGLGELFF
>TRBJ1-6|TRBV27
CASSVTLYNSPLHF
>TRBJ1-1|TRBV12-5
CASGLSGHRTEAFF
>TRBJ2-5|TRBV4-2
CASSQDRLETQYF